Listed below are T cell receptor beta chains from one sample, sequenced in a study of cytomegalovirus exposure and HLA in healthy donors. The protocol was immunoSEQ multiplex PCR, while the TCRdb copy is restricted to in-frame clones and leaves out a portion. The sample lists under 120,000 clones; 50% to 70% were seen once. The sequencing input was PBMCs. The source is a man aged 30 to 45 in good health and CMV-seropositive. The CDR3 runs from the conserved cysteine through the conserved F or W. The D gene is left open where the match is weak. Size is stated for part of the rows, as once, few or many counts, or as a class when the clone is expanded.

abundance	v_gene	d_gene	j_gene	CDR3aa	CDR3nt
-	TRBV13	-	TRBJ2-7	CASSPGLGVYEQYF	TGTGCCAGCTCACCGGGACTGGGAGTCTACGAGCAGTACTTC
-	TRBV7-9	-	TRBJ1-1	CASSVGTMTEAFF	TGTGCCAGCAGCGTAGGGACTATGACTGAAGCTTTCTTT
-	TRBV7-2	TRBD1	TRBJ1-2	CASSPSGTGTYGYTF	TGTGCCAGCAGCCCTTCCGGGACAGGGACATATGGCTACACCTTC
-	TRBV4-1	-	TRBJ1-2	CASSQDELLAVGYTF	TGCGCCAGCAGCCAAGATGAGCTCCTGGCGGTAGGCTACACCTTC
-	TRBV7-6	-	TRBJ2-3	CASSLAEADTQYF	TGTGCCAGCAGCTTAGCAGAGGCAGATACGCAGTATTTT
few	TRBV5-6	-	TRBJ2-5	CASSLRQEGTQYF	TGTGCCAGCAGCTTGCGGCAGGAGGGGACCCAGTACTTC
-	TRBV15	-	TRBJ2-1	CATSRGIQQGPSYNEQFF	TGTGCCACCAGCAGAGGAATCCAGCAGGGCCCCTCTTACAATGAGCAGTTCTTC
-	TRBV6-1	TRBD1	TRBJ2-7	CASKTGQGYEQYF	TGTGCCAGCAAAACGGGACAGGGGTACGAGCAGTACTTC
-	TRBV4-2	TRBD1	TRBJ2-3	CASSQDRGPDTQYF	TGTGCCAGCAGCCAAGATAGGGGGCCCGATACGCAGTATTTT
-	TRBV6-4	-	TRBJ2-6	CASSDQGSGANVLTF	TGTGCCAGCAGTGACCAGGGGTCTGGGGCCAACGTCCTGACTTTC
-	TRBV5-1	TRBD2	TRBJ2-7	CASSLGLVHEQYF	TGCGCCAGCAGCTTAGGACTAGTCCACGAGCAGTACTTC
once	TRBV6-1	-	TRBJ2-3	CACARGDTQYF	TGTGCCTGCGCCCGGGGAGATACGCAGTATTTT
few	TRBV5-1	-	TRBJ1-2	CASSLDASGYTF	TGCGCCAGCAGCTTGGATGCGAGCGGCTACACCTTC
-	TRBV6-1	TRBD1	TRBJ1-1	CASRETGAILNTEAFF	TGTGCCAGCAGAGAAACAGGGGCGATATTAAACACTGAAGCTTTCTTT
many	TRBV6-4	-	TRBJ1-2	CASSDGASDGYTF	TGTGCCAGCAGTGACGGAGCCTCCGATGGCTACACCTTC
few	TRBV7-2	TRBD2	TRBJ2-1	CASSLDLAGGPEQFF	TGTGCCAGCAGCTTAGATTTAGCGGGGGGGCCTGAGCAGTTCTTC
-	TRBV5-8	-	TRBJ2-1	CASSSPGLSYNEQFF	TGTGCCAGCAGCTCGCCGGGACTCTCCTACAATGAGCAGTTCTTC
few	TRBV5-1	-	TRBJ1-5	CASSFTSGSNQPQHF	TGCGCCAGCAGCTTTACGTCGGGGAGCAATCAGCCCCAGCATTTT
-	TRBV5-1	-	TRBJ2-1	CASSLGQITNEQFF	TGCGCCAGCAGCTTGGGACAGATTACTAATGAGCAGTTCTTC
-	TRBV28	TRBD1	TRBJ2-7	CASSLQPGGPYEQYF	TGTGCCAGCAGTCTCCAGCCAGGGGGCCCCTACGAGCAGTACTTC
few	TRBV7-2	TRBD1	TRBJ2-7	CASSQPGTGLTYEQYF	TGTGCCAGCAGCCAACCAGGGACAGGCCTCACCTACGAGCAGTACTTC
-	TRBV5-4	TRBD1	TRBJ2-1	CASSPGQGGNEQFF	TGTGCCAGCAGCCCTGGACAGGGTGGCAATGAGCAGTTCTTC
-	TRBV4-1	-	TRBJ2-3	CASSQDGKGSDTQYF	TGCGCCAGCAGCCAAGATGGAAAGGGGTCAGATACGCAGTATTTT
-	TRBV6-1	-	TRBJ2-5	CASRGTGEVHETQYF	TGTGCCAGCAGGGGGACGGGGGAAGTTCACGAGACCCAGTACTTC
-	TRBV5-4	TRBD1	TRBJ2-3	CASSLGQGADTQYF	TGTGCCAGCAGCTTGGGACAGGGGGCAGATACGCAGTATTTT
-	TRBV18	TRBD2	TRBJ2-3	CASSPLGAGITDTQYF	TGTGCCAGCTCACCACTGGGAGCGGGGATCACAGATACGCAGTATTTT
-	TRBV5-6	-	TRBJ2-7	CASSLNSYEQYF	TGTGCCAGCAGCCTTAACTCCTACGAGCAGTACTTC
few	TRBV5-4	-	TRBJ1-6	CASSLGGGSPLHF	TGTGCCAGCAGCTTGGGGGGGGGTTCACCCCTCCACTTT
-	TRBV9	TRBD2	TRBJ2-1	CASTKGLAGEFWDEQFF	TGTGCCAGCACCAAGGGACTAGCGGGGGAGTTTTGGGATGAGCAGTTCTTC
-	TRBV4-1	-	TRBJ1-5	CASSQQGLGNQPQHF	TGCGCCAGCAGCCAACAGGGGTTGGGCAATCAGCCCCAGCATTTT